This T cell receptor beta chain was sequenced in a study of T cell repertoires in cytomegalovirus infection. Overall study: Indicated by public TCR beta signatures were CMV infection and matching HLA type.

TCRdb redid the calling of the reads with MiXCR, one entry per CDR3 protein. The sample consists of some 700,000 distinct CDR3 sequences, approximately 34% of them appearing once. There are 13 residues in the CDR3. Trimming removed 5 bases from V and 6 bases from J; junction bases left unmatched: 6. The germline gives CDR1 SGHTA, CDR2 FQGTGA. The study, taken as a whole, reports: Dominant in the ex vivo response were TCR beta clonotypes restricted by HLA-C and specific for CMV. Summed frequency of shared TCR beta families picked out CMV carriers who also had the relevant HLA.

This clonotype was counted a few times. Its antigen remains unidentified. The TCR sequence derives from a human donor in good health (CMV status not recorded). Some clones in this sample may be carry-over from other donors' samples. Input material: PBMCs. The gene calls are TRBV7-3 and TRBJ1-2; 7 bases map to TRBD1. In DNA, the CDR3 is TGTGCCAGCAGCGAAGGGGGCGCCGATGGCTACACCTTC. Protein: CASSEGGADGYTF. The variable domain in full, with the rest retrieved from reference TRBV7-3 and TRBJ1-2, is GAGVSQTPSNKVTEKGKYVELRCDPISGHTALYWYRQSLGQGPEFLIYFQGTGAADDSGLPNDRFFAVRPEGSVSTLKIQRTERGDSAVYLCASSEGGADGYTFGSGTRLTVV.